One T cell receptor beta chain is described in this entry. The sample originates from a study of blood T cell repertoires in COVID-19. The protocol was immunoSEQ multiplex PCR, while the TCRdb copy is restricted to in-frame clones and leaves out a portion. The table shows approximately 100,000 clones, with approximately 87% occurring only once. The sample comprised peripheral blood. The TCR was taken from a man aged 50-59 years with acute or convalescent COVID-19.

This CDR3 is CASITGGGYGEQFF. CDR3 sequence (DNA): TGTGCCAGCATCACCGGCGGTGGGTACGGGGAGCAGTTCTTC. This rearrangement joins TRBV6-5 to TRBJ2-1, with unresolved D. The CDR3 loop spans 14 amino acids. Germline values: CDR1 MNHEY, CDR2 SVGAGI. V gave up 7 bases and J gave up 10 bases, with 20 bases separating them.